Each of the 14 T cell receptor beta chains below was sequenced from the same sample in a study of monozygotic twins with inflammatory bowel disease. TCRdb reworked the 5' RACE reads into one entry per CDR3 protein, no DNA. The sample yields around 380,000 distinct CDR3 sequences, of which the top ten take up 2% to 3%. Specimen: blood. Receptors originate from a human donor with ulcerative colitis or Crohn's disease, or a healthy co-twin of an affected twin (not recorded which).

The V call is TRBV29-1, the J call TRBJ1-1. There are 13 residues in the CDR3. Per germline, CDR1 SQVTM and CDR2 ANQGSEA. CDR3 region: CSVVEFRETEAFF.

The rearrangement uses TRBV27 and TRBJ2-7; the TRBD1 assignment by TCRdb is unverifiable without DNA. Germline V gives CDR1 MNHEY, CDR2 SMNVEV (reference sequence). The CDR3 is 13 amino acids. CDR3 sequence: CASSLVQGDEQYF.

The chain carries TRBV27 and TRBJ1-5; TCRdb names TRBD1, which stays unverified in the absence of DNA. The germline V gene encodes CDR1 MNHEY and CDR2 SMNVEV (reference sequence). The CDR3 extends over 14 amino acids. The CDR3 protein is CASSLRTGTQPQHF.

V gene TRBV5-1 combines with J gene TRBJ1-1. Germline loops: CDR1 SGHRS, CDR2 YFSETQ. This CDR3 spans 13 amino acids. The CDR3 sequence: CASSPTMNTEAFF.

The J gene is TRBJ2-7, the V gene TRBV5-4; checking the TCRdb D call of TRBD2 is not possible without DNA. The V gene's germline CDR1 is SGHNT and CDR2 YYREEE (reference sequence). The CDR3 has 15 residues. Here the CDR3 reads CASSPGTSPYYEQYF.

This rearrangement joins TRBV15 to TRBJ2-7; checking the TCRdb D call of TRBD2 is not possible without DNA. CDR3 length: 18 residues. The germline V gene has CDR1 LNHNV and CDR2 YYDKDF (reference sequence). CDR3 amino acids: CATSRGVGLVAGVYEQYF.

The J gene is TRBJ2-2, the V gene TRBV2; TCRdb names TRBD1, which stays unverified in the absence of DNA. Germline CDR1 SNHLY, CDR2 FYNNEI. The CDR3 contains 16 residues. CDR3 sequence reads: CASSDWDRGNTGELFF.

J is TRBJ1-2 and V is TRBV6-1. Germline values: CDR1 MNHNS, CDR2 SASEGT. The CDR3 runs to 13 residues. CDR3 region: CASLLTRNYGYTF.

The chain combines TRBV20-1 with TRBJ2-7; the D call from TCRdb, TRBD2, cannot be confirmed without DNA. This CDR3 is built from 15 residues. Germline V gene data show CDR1 as DFQATT and CDR2 as SNEGSKA (reference sequence). CDR3 residues: CSARDVIASTYEQYF.

The chain's CDR3 is CASRHRGTEKETQYF. The chain carries TRBV5-5 and TRBJ2-5; checking the TCRdb D call of TRBD1 is not possible without DNA. Germline CDR1 and CDR2: SGHKS and YYEKEE (reference sequence). This CDR3 is 15 amino acids long.

V is TRBV7-2 and J is TRBJ2-5; absent DNA, TCRdb's TRBD2 call cannot be checked. This CDR3 has 13 amino acids. In germline, CDR1 is SGHTA, CDR2 FQGNSA. The CDR3 sequence is CASSSRVQETQYF.

This CDR3 is CASSFRKTGYQETQYF. The chain couples TRBV5-6 to TRBJ2-5; TCRdb returns TRBD1, unconfirmable since there is no DNA. Germline CDR1 SGHDT, CDR2 YYEEEE. The CDR3 has 16 amino acids.

The chain joins TRBV12-3 or TRBV12-4 to TRBJ2-2. The CDR3 totals 13 residues. The CDR3 here is CASNNRALGELFF.

The genes are TRBV7-9 and TRBJ2-2; no DNA is available, so the TRBD1 call from TCRdb remains unchecked. This CDR3 contains 15 residues. CDR1 is SEHNR, CDR2 FQNEAQ, per germline (reference sequence). CDR3: CASSKDVPGTGKLFF.